Below are 8 T cell receptor beta chains sequenced from a single sample in a study of cytomegalovirus exposure and HLA in healthy donors. PCR involved 60 Vbeta and 13 Jbeta primers. Repertoires were generated with immunoSEQ multiplex PCR, while TCRdb's copy carries only in-frame clones and drops some. This table holds about 37,000 clones, about four fifths found once. Sequenced material: PBMCs. The receptors shown here come from a woman between 35 and 50 years old in good health and CMV-seronegative.

The J gene is TRBJ2-5, the V gene TRBV7-2, with 8 bases aligning to TRBD1. Germline CDR1 SGHTA, CDR2 FQGNSA. J gave up 2 bases and V 1 base, and 6 bases lay outside the gene matches. The CDR3 is 16 amino acids. Here the CDR3 reads CASSLGGQGPQETQYF. CDR3 bases: TGTGCCAGCAGCTTAGGAGGACAGGGACCTCAAGAGACCCAGTACTTC.

The chain has TRBV6-6 and TRBJ2-1, with 12 bases fitting TRBD2. The CDR3 extends over 16 amino acids. V was pared by 5 bases and J by 3 bases, with 5 bases of the junction left unmatched. CDR1 MNHNY and CDR2 SVGAGI come from the germline V gene (reference sequence). CDR3 loop: CASSRTSGEHYNEQFF. Written as DNA, the CDR3 is TGTGCCAGCAGTCGGACTAGCGGGGAACACTACAATGAGCAGTTCTTC.

The V call is TRBV7-2, the J call TRBJ2-5, with 13 bases matching TRBD2. The CDR3 is made up of 15 amino acids. Germline V gene lookup returns CDR1 SGHTA and CDR2 FQGNSA. The V and J ends lost 3 bases and 4 bases, in that order; junction bases with no gene match: 2. The CDR3: CASSFGLAGAETQYF. For the CDR3, the DNA is TGTGCCAGCAGCTTCGGACTAGCGGGGGCAGAGACCCAGTACTTC.

The V gene is TRBV4-3, the J gene TRBJ1-6, with 9 bases identical to TRBD1. V was pared by 0 bases and J by 10 bases, with 7 bases of the junction left unmatched. Germline assignment: CDR1 LGHNA and CDR2 YSLEER. The CDR3 has 16 residues. CDR3 residues: CASSQEWGQGVSPLHF. The CDR3 nucleotides read TGCGCCAGCAGCCAAGAATGGGGACAGGGCGTATCACCCCTCCACTTT.

This clone was seen a handful of times. J is TRBJ1-5 and V is TRBV5-5; no reliable D call. The V end lost 0 bases, the J end lost 0 bases, and 7 bases lay between the germline ends. CDR3 length equals 15 residues. In germline, CDR1 is SGHKS, CDR2 YYEKEE (reference sequence). This CDR3 is CASSLDAASNQPQHF. The CDR3 DNA sequence: TGTGCCAGCAGCTTGGATGCGGCTAGCAATCAGCCCCAGCATTTT.

This clone appeared a single time. This chain uses TRBV27 with TRBJ1-6, with unresolved D. CDR1 and CDR2 from the germline V gene are MNHEY and SMNVEV (reference sequence). V lost 5 bases and J 14 bases, leaving 22 bases between the germline ends. The CDR3 spans 15 residues. The CDR3 loop reads CASSPWILPPRTLHF. The CDR3 DNA reads TGTGCCAGCAGTCCCTGGATCCTGCCCCCTAGAACCCTCCACTTT.

A single count supports this clone. This sequence joins TRBV9 and TRBJ1-5; a possible D gene is TRBD1 (5 bases). Germline CDR1 SGDLS, CDR2 YYNGEE. V lost 3 bases and J lost 0, with 10 bases in between. The CDR3 has 15 amino acids. The CDR3 protein is CASSETGVSNQPQHF. The CDR3 coding sequence is TGTGCCAGCAGCGAAACGGGGGTTAGCAATCAGCCCCAGCATTTT.

The chain is built from TRBV5-5 and TRBJ1-4, with a tentative D call TRBD1 (5 bases). Germline V gives CDR1 SGHKS, CDR2 YYEKEE (reference sequence). Trimming shortened V by 4 bases and J by 5 bases, and 15 bases separated the two germline ends. The CDR3 sequence is 15 residues long. The CDR3 DNA sequence: TGTGCCAGCAGCGGGTCGGCAGGGCGAAATGAAAAACTGTTTTTT. This codes for CASSGSAGRNEKLFF.